These 18 T cell receptor beta chains were sequenced from one sample in a study of T cell responses to AZD1222 COVID-19 vaccine. Profiled with immunoSEQ multiplex PCR; TCRdb holds only in-frame clones, not every one. The sample contains roughly 120,000 clones, 80% to 90% of which appear only once. Source: peripheral blood, taken on day 0 of AZD1222 vaccination. The receptors originated from an adult in good health.

There are a few counts of this clone. The CDR3 spells CASSGGGTSGTEAFF. The CDR3 coding sequence is TGTGCCAGCAGTGGGGGAGGGACATCGGGCACTGAAGCTTTCTTT. The rearrangement links TRBV7-2 to TRBJ1-1, with D possibly matching TRBD1 (6 bases). This CDR3 spans 15 amino acids. CDR1 and CDR2 from the germline V gene are SGHTA and FQGNSA. The V end was cut by 6 bases, the J end by 4 bases, with 18 bases between.

This clone has a single count. J is TRBJ1-1 and V is TRBV5-1; D not certain. The CDR3 has 13 amino acids. Germline-derived CDR1 and CDR2 are SGHRS and YFSETQ. V was shortened by 5 bases and J by 0 bases, with 8 bases between the two germline ends. CDR3 sequence reads: CASRPGLNTEAFF. The CDR3 DNA sequence: TGCGCCAGCAGGCCGGGCCTGAACACTGAAGCTTTCTTT.

This clone was seen a single time. Other DNA sequences in this sample translate to the same CDR3. The V call is TRBV6-2 or TRBV6-3, the J call TRBJ2-7; D remains ambiguous. With 5 bases removed from V and 3 bases from J, the gap between germline ends came to 8 bases. The CDR3 length is 12 residues. Germline CDR1 is MNHEY and CDR2 is SVGEGT. The CDR3 DNA is TGTGCCAGCAGTCCGCAGGACTACGAGCAGTACTTC. It encodes CASSPQDYEQYF.

The chain joins TRBV7-9 to TRBJ2-7; 9 bases fit TRBD1. The length of the CDR3 is 15 residues. The germline V gene encodes CDR1 SEHNR and CDR2 FQNEAQ (reference sequence). J lost 2 bases, V lost 4 bases, and 6 bases had no gene match. Here the CDR3 reads CASSSYYRGPYEQYF. The CDR3 DNA follows: TGTGCCAGCAGCTCCTATTACAGGGGGCCCTACGAGCAGTACTTC.

The rearrangement joins TRBV11-2 to TRBJ1-1, with unresolved D. Germline V CDR1 and CDR2: SGHAT, FQNNGV. CDR3 size: 12 residues. Trimming stripped 2 bases from V and 11 bases from J, with 12 bases between. In DNA form, the CDR3 reads TGTGCCAGCAGCTTACCTTCGGGCGAGGCTTTCTTT. Its protein is CASSLPSGEAFF.

This chain joins TRBV4-1 and TRBJ1-3, with D perhaps TRBD1 (6 bases). The CDR3 sequence is 16 residues long. Germline CDR1 MGHRA, CDR2 YSYEKL. V was trimmed by 3 bases and J by 0 bases, leaving 12 bases between them. CDR3 in amino acids: CASSQLSGVSGNTIYF. DNA for the CDR3: TGCGCCAGCAGCCAGCTATCAGGGGTCTCTGGAAACACCATATATTTT.

The chain recombines TRBV6-4 with TRBJ1-2; maybe TRBD1 (6 bases). Trimming shortened V by 3 bases and J by 4 bases, and 12 bases separated the two germline ends. Germline values: CDR1 MRHNA, CDR2 SNTAGT. This CDR3 is built from 14 residues. CDR3 in amino acids: CASSEGARGYGYTF. The DNA for the CDR3 is TGTGCCAGCAGTGAGGGGGCGCGGGGCTATGGCTACACCTTC.

V and J are TRBV5-1 and TRBJ2-3; D is perhaps TRBD1 or TRBD2 (5 bases each). The germline CDR1 and CDR2 sequences are SGHRS and YFSETQ. CDR3 size: 14 residues. V gave up 0 bases and J gave up 8 bases, with 13 bases separating them. The CDR3 DNA is TGCGCCAGCAGCTTGGACCCCGGGACGGGTACGCAGTATTTT. Translating it yields CASSLDPGTGTQYF.

This clone is judged medium-sized. This sequence joins TRBV11-2 and TRBJ1-1; D call uncertain. The CDR3 covers 13 residues. The V end lost 1 base, the J end lost 1 base, and 4 bases lay between the germline ends. Per the germline V gene, CDR1 is SGHAT and CDR2 is FQNNGV. In nucleotides, the CDR3 is TGTGCCAGCAGCTTAGGGGCGAACACTGAAGCTTTCTTT. Translated: CASSLGANTEAFF.

This sequence joins TRBV3-1 (or the pseudogene TRBV3-2) and TRBJ2-5; 7 bases line up with TRBD2. V shed 4 bases and J 5 bases; nucleotides not matched to a gene: 4. This CDR3 comprises 13 residues. CDR1 and CDR2 from the germline V gene are LGHDT and YNNKEL (reference sequence). Here the CDR3 DNA reads TGTGCCAGCAGCCCACGCGGGAGCGAGACCCAGTACTTC. This translates into CASSPRGSETQYF.

V and J are TRBV27 and TRBJ2-5, with TRBD1 matching 9 bases. Germline V gene lookup returns CDR1 MNHEY and CDR2 SMNVEV (reference sequence). The trim removed 6 bases at V and 5 bases at J, leaving 10 bases unmatched. The CDR3 contains 15 residues. The CDR3 loop is CASSSTGGGGETQYF. CDR3 coding DNA: TGTGCCAGCAGCTCCACAGGGGGCGGGGGTGAGACCCAGTACTTC.

The chain has TRBV5-4 and TRBJ1-1; D is unresolved. The germline CDR1 and CDR2 sequences are SGHNT and YYREEE (reference sequence). V was cut by 4 bases and J by 0 bases, with 7 bases left in between. The CDR3 runs 13 residues. CDR3 DNA sequence: TGTGCCAGCAGCGCCGGATTGAACACTGAAGCTTTCTTT. It encodes CASSAGLNTEAFF.

The gene calls are TRBV7-3 and TRBJ1-2, with 9 positions matching TRBD1. The CDR3 runs 15 residues. V dropped 5 bases and J dropped 4; count of bases not matched to a gene: 8. Germline loops: CDR1 SGHTA, CDR2 FQGTGA. For the CDR3, the DNA is TGTGCCAGCAGCCTGGGGGACAGGGTACCCTATGGCTACACCTTC. This codes for CASSLGDRVPYGYTF.

The chain joins TRBV28 to TRBJ1-3; D not certain. Germline lookup yields CDR1 MDHEN and CDR2 SYDVKM. The CDR3 covers 16 residues. The V end was cut by 7 bases, the J end by 0 bases, with 16 bases between. CDR3 sequence (DNA): TGTGCCAGCACCCTCTGGGTAGGGAGCTCTGGAAACACCATATATTTT. It specifies CASTLWVGSSGNTIYF.

The chain couples TRBV5-6 to TRBJ1-2; the D is unclear. The CDR3 covers 11 residues. The germline V and J ends were trimmed by 4 bases and 4 bases, with 5 bases remaining between them. Germline V lookup: CDR1 SGHDT, CDR2 YYEEEE. CDR3 nucleotides: TGTGCCAGCAGCCAGAGCTATGGCTACACCTTC. It is translated as CASSQSYGYTF.

The chain uses TRBV30 and TRBJ1-4; D might be TRBD1 (5 bases). This CDR3 has 15 amino acids. Germline V lookup: CDR1 GTSNPN, CDR2 SVGIG (reference sequence). Trimming stripped 0 bases from V and 5 bases from J, with 13 bases between. CDR3 residues: CAWSVGYGGNEKLFF. CDR3 DNA: TGTGCCTGGAGTGTGGGGTACGGGGGGAATGAAAAACTGTTTTTT.

A remark on this clone: The same CDR3 also results from other DNA sequences found in this sample. This rearrangement joins TRBV2 to TRBJ1-5; the match to TRBD1 covers 8 bases. This CDR3 contains 15 residues. Germline CDR1 reads SNHLY; CDR2 reads FYNNEI. Losses at the gene ends were 6 bases for V and 0 bases for J; bases not matched to a gene: 4. For the CDR3, the DNA is TGTGCCAGCAGCCGAACAGGGGGTAGCAATCAGCCCCAGCATTTT. Translated, it gives CASSRTGGSNQPQHF. Full variable domain (remainder filled in from reference TRBV2 and TRBJ1-5): EPEVTQTPSHQVTQMGQEVILRCVPISNHLYFYWYRQILGQKVEFLVSFYNNEISEKSEIFDDQFSVERPDGSNFTLKIRSTKLEDSAMYFCASSRTGGSNQPQHFGDGTRLSIL.

The chain combines TRBV18 with TRBJ1-1; possible D gene TRBD1, 5 bases. Germline assignment: CDR1 KGHSH and CDR2 LQKENI. V dropped 6 bases and J dropped 4 bases, with 21 bases sitting between them. The CDR3 extends over 16 amino acids. The CDR3 region has the DNA TGTGCCAGCTCCCCGGGGCTCCCCGGGGGTAGCACTGAAGCTTTCTTT. The encoded protein is CASSPGLPGGSTEAFF.